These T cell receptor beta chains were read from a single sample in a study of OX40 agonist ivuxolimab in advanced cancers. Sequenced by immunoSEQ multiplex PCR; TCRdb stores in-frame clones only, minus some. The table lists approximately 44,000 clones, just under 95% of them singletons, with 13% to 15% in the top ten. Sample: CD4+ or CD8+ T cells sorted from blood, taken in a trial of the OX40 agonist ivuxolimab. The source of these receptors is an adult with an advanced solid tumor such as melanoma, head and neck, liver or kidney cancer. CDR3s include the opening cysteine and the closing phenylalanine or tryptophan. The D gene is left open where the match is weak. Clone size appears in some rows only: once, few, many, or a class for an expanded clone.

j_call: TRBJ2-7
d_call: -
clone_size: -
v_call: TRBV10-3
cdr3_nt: TGTGCCATCAGGCGGGGCCAACCGACCTACGAGCAGTACTTC
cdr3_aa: CAIRRGQPTYEQYF

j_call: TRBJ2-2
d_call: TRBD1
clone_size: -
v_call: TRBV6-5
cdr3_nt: TGTGCCAGCAGCACGGGACAGTTTACCGGGGAGCTGTTTTTT
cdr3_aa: CASSTGQFTGELFF

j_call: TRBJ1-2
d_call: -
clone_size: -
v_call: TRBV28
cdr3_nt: TGTGCCAGCAGTTCCCTTGGGGCAGTACACAACTATGGCTACACCTTC
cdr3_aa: CASSSLGAVHNYGYTF

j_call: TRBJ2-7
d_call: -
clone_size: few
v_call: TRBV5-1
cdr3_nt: TGCGCCAGCAGCCTCTCTACGGCACGGCCGGACGAGCAGTACTTC
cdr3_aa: CASSLSTARPDEQYF

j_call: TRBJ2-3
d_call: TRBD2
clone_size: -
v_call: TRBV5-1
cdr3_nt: TGCGCCAGCAGTGGTAGCGGGCACACAGATACGCAGTATTTT
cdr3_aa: CASSGSGHTDTQYF

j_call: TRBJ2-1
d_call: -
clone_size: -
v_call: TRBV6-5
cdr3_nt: TGTGCCAGCAGTTCAACGCCACTAGCTACCGATGAGCAGTTCTTC
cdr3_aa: CASSSTPLATDEQFF

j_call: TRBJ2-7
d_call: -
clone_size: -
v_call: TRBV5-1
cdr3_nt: TGCGCCAGCAGCACTACCGGGACATCCATCTACGAGCAGTACTTC
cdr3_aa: CASSTTGTSIYEQYF

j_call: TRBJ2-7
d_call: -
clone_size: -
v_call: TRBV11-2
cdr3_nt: TGTGCCAGCAGCTCTTCGGTGAATTCCTACGAGCAGTACTTC
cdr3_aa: CASSSSVNSYEQYF

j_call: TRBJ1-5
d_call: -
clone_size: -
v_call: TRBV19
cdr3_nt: TGTGCCAGTAGTACCCCCACAAGATATAGCAATCAGCCCCAGCATTTT
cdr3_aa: CASSTPTRYSNQPQHF

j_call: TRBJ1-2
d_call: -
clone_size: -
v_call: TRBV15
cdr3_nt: TGTGCCACCGGGACACCCTATGGCTACACCTTC
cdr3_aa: CATGTPYGYTF

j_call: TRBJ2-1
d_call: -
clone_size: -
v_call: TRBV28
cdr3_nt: TGTGCCAGCAGTTTGGGGACCGACAATGAGCAGTTCTTC
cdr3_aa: CASSLGTDNEQFF

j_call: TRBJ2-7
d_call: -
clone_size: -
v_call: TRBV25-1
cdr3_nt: TGTGCCAGCAGTGATAGTTACGAGCAGTACTTC
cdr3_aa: CASSDSYEQYF

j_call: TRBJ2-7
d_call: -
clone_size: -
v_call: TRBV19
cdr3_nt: TGTGCCAGTAGTCCATGGGCCGATTCGGGAGAGCAGTACTTC
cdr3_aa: CASSPWADSGEQYF

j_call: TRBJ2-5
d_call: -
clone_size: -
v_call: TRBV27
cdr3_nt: TGTGCCAGCAGTTTAGTTGGCCAGGGGGGAGAGACCCAGTACTTC
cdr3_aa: CASSLVGQGGETQYF

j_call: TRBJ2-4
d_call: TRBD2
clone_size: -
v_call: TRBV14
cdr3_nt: TGTGCCAGCAGCCCTTCAGCACTAGCGGGAGGGGGCAAAAACATTCAGTACTTC
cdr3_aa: CASSPSALAGGGKNIQYF

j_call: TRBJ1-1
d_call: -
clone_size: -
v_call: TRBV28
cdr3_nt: TGTGCCAGCACCAAGTTGACCAGGGCGAACACTGAAGCTTTCTTT
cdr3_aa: CASTKLTRANTEAFF

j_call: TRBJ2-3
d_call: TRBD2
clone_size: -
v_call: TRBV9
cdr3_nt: TGTGCCAGCAGCGAGCCGGAAGGCGGCGGGAGTACCCCAGATACGCAGTATTTT
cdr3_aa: CASSEPEGGGSTPDTQYF

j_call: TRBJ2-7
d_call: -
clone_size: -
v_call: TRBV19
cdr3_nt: TGTGCCAGTAGTGAAGGGATCTCCTACGAGCAGTACTTC
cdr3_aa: CASSEGISYEQYF

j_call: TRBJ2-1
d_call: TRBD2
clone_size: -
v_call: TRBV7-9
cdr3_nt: TGTGCCAGCAGCTTAGCCCTGGGAGGGCTCGATGAGCAGTTCTTC
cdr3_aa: CASSLALGGLDEQFF

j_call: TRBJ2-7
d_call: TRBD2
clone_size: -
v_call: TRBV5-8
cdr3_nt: TGTGCCAGCATGGCGGGAGGATACGAGAGGTACGAGCAGTACTTC
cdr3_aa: CASMAGGYERYEQYF

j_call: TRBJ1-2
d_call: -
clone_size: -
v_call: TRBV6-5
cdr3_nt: TGTGCCAGCAAAGAGGACGGACCGAACTATGGCTACACCTTC
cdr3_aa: CASKEDGPNYGYTF

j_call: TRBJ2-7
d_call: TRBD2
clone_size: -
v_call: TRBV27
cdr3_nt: TGTGCCAGCAGTTTATCACTAGCGGACTACGAGCAGTACTTC
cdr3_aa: CASSLSLADYEQYF

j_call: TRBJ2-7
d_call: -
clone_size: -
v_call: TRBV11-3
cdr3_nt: TGTGCCAGCAGCTTAGACACCGGGACCGTAGCTTACTACGAGCAGTACTTC
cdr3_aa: CASSLDTGTVAYYEQYF

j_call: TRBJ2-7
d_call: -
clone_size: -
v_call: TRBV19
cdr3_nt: TGTGCCAGTAGTATAGCGGCAGGGGCGTACTACGAGCAGTACTTC
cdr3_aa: CASSIAAGAYYEQYF

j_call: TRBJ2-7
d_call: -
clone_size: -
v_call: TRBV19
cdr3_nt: TGTGCCAGTAGTATGATTCGGAGCCGTGCGGACGAGCAGTACTTC
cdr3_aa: CASSMIRSRADEQYF

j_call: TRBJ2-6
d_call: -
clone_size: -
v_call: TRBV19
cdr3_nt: TGTGCCAGTAGTATGGGTCCGGGACACGTCCTTAGCTCTGGGGCCAACGTCCTGACTTTC
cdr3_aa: CASSMGPGHVLSSGANVLTF

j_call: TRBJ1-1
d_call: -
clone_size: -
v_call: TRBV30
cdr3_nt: TGTGCCTGGAGTGTATATAGGGGTCTGAACACTGAAGCTTTCTTT
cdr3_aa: CAWSVYRGLNTEAFF

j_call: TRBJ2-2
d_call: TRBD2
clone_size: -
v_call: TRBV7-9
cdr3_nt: TGTGCCAGCAGCCCCAAGACTAGCGTGGGAAGCGGGGAGCTGTTTTTT
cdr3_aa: CASSPKTSVGSGELFF